The sequence of this T cell receptor (beta chain) was determined in a study of cytomegalovirus exposure and HLA in healthy donors. The germline V gene encodes CDR1 MNHEY and CDR2 SMNVEV (reference sequence). Trimming removed 6 bases from V and 5 bases from J; junction bases left unmatched: 8. The CDR3 runs to 14 residues. Researchers ran the PCR with 60 Vbeta and 13 Jbeta primers. Sequenced by immunoSEQ multiplex PCR; TCRdb stores in-frame clones only, minus some. The table has about 69,000 clones, 65% to 70% seen once. This TCR was recovered from a male donor in good health and CMV-seropositive. The chain links TRBV27 to TRBJ2-7; TRBD1 matches 9 bases. The sample taken for sequencing was PBMCs. Here the CDR3 DNA reads TGTGCCAGCAGAAGAACAGGGGGCCTGGACGAGCAGTACTTC. Protein sequence: CASRRTGGLDEQYF.